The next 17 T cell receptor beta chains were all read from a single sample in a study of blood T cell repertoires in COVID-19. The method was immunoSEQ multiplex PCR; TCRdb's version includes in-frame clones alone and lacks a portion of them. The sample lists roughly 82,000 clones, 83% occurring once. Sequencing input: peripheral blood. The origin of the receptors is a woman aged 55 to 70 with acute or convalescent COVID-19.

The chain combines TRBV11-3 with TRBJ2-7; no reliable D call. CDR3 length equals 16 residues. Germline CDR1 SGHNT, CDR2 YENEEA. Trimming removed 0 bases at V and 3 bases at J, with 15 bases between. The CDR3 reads CASSLDLAVTLYEQYF. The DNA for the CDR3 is TGTGCCAGCAGCTTAGATCTGGCAGTGACACTCTACGAGCAGTACTTC.

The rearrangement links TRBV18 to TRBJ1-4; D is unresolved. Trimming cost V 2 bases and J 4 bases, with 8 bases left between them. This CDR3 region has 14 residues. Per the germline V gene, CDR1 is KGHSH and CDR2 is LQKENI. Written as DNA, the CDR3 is TGTGCCAGCTCACCAGGCGCGGTTAATGAAAAACTGTTTTTT. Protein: CASSPGAVNEKLFF. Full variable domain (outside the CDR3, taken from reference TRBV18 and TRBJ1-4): NAGVMQNPRHLVRRRGQEARLRCSPMKGHSHVYWYRQLPEEGLKFMVYLQKENIIDESGMPKERFSAEFPKEGPSILRIQQVVRGDSAAYFCASSPGAVNEKLFFGSGTQLSVL.

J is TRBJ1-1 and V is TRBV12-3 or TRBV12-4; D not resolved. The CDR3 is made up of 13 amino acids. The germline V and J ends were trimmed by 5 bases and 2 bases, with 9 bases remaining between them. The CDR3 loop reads CASSPLYNTEAFF. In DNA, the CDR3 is TGTGCCAGCAGTCCGCTCTATAACACTGAAGCTTTCTTT.

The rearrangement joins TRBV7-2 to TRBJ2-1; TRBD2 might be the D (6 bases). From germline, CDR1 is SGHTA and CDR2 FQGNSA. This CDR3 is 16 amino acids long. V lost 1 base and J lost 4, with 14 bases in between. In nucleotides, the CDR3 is TGTGCCAGCAGCTTAGTGCCGGGGGTGAATTACAATGAGCAGTTCTTC. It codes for CASSLVPGVNYNEQFF. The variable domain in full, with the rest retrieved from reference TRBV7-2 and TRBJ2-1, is GAGVSQSPSNKVTEKGKDVELRCDPISGHTALYWYRQSLGQGLEFLIYFQGNSAPDKSGLPSDRFSAERTGGSVSTLTIQRTQQEDSAVYLCASSLVPGVNYNEQFFGPGTRLTVL.

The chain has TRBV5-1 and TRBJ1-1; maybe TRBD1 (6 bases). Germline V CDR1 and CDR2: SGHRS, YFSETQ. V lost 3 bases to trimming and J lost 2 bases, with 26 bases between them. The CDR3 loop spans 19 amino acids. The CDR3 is CASSWAQPRTVVTNTEAFF. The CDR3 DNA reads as TGCGCCAGCAGCTGGGCCCAACCTCGGACAGTAGTGACTAACACTGAAGCTTTCTTT.

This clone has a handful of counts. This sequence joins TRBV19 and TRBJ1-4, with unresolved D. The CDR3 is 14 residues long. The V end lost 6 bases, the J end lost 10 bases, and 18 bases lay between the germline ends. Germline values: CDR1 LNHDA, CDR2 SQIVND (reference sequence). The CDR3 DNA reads TGTGCCAGTAGCGTCGAGGGTAGTAGGCGAAAACTGTTTTTT. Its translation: CASSVEGSRRKLFF.

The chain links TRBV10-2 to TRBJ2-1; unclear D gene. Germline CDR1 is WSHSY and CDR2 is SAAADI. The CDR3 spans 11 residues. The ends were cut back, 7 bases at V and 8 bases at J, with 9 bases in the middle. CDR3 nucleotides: TGCGCCAGCAAGGAACTATATGAGCAGTTCTTC. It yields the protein CASKELYEQFF.

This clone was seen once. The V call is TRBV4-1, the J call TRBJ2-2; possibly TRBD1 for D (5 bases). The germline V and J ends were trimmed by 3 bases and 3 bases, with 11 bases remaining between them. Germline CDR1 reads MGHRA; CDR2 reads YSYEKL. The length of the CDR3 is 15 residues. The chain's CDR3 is CASSHKQADTGELFF. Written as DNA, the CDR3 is TGCGCCAGCAGCCACAAACAGGCGGACACCGGGGAGCTGTTTTTT.

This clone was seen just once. This CDR3 reads CASRGVPQRDGYTF. The CDR3 nucleotides read TGTGCCAGCAGGGGGGTACCACAGCGGGATGGCTACACCTTC. The gene calls are TRBV25-1 and TRBJ1-2, with D perhaps TRBD1 (5 bases). Trimming shortened V by 6 bases and J by 6 bases, and 17 bases separated the two germline ends. The CDR3 is made up of 14 amino acids. Per germline, CDR1 MGHDK and CDR2 SYGVNS.

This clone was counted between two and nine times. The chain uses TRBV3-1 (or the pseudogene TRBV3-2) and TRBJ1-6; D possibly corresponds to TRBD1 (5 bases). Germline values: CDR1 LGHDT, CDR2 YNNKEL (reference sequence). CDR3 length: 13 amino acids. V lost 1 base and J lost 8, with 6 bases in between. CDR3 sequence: CASSQGGDSPLHF. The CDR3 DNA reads TGTGCCAGCAGCCAAGGGGGGGATTCACCCCTCCACTTT.

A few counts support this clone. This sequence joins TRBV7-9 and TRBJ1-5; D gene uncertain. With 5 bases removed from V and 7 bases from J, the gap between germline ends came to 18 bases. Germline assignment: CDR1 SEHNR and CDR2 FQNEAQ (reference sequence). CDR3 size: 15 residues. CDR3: CASSKEKTGGQPQHF. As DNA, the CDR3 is TGTGCCAGCAGCAAGGAGAAGACGGGCGGGCAGCCCCAGCATTTT.

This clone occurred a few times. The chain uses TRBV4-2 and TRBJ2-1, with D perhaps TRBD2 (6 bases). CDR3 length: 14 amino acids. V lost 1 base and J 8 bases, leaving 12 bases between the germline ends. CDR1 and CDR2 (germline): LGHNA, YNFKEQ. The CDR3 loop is CASSQGPTRDEQFF. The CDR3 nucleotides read TGTGCCAGCAGCCAAGGCCCGACTAGGGATGAGCAGTTCTTC.

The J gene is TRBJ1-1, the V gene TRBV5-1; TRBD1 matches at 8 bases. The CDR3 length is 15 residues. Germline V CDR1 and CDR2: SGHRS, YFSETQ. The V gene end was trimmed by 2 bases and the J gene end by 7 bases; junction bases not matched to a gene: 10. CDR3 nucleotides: TGCGCCAGCAGCTTTACTACACAGGGGGTAAATGAAGCTTTCTTT. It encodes CASSFTTQGVNEAFF.

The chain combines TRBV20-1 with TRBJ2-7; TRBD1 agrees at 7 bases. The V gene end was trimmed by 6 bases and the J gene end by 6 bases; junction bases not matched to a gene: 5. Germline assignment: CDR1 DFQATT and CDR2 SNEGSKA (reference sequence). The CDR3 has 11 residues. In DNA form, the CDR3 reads TGCAGTGCCTTCGGACAGGCCGAGCAGTACTTC. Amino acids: CSAFGQAEQYF.

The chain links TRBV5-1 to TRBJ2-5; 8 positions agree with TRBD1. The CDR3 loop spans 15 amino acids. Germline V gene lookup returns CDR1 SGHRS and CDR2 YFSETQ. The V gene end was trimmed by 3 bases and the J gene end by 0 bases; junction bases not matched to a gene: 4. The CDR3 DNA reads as TGCGCCAGCAGCTCTAGACAGGGGTACCAAGAGACCCAGTACTTC. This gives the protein CASSSRQGYQETQYF. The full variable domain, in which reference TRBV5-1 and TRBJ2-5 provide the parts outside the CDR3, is KAGVTQTPRYLIKTRGQQVTLSCSPISGHRSVSWYQQTPGQGLQFLFEYFSETQRNKGNFPGRFSGRQFSNSRSEMNVSTLELGDSALYLCASSSRQGYQETQYFGPGTRLLVL.

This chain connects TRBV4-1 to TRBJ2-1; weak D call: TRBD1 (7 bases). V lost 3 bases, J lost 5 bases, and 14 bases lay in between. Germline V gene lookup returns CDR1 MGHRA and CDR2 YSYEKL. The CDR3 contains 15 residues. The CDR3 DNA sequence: TGCGCCAGCAGCCAGCGGGACAGAGATAACAATGAGCAGTTCTTC. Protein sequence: CASSQRDRDNNEQFF.

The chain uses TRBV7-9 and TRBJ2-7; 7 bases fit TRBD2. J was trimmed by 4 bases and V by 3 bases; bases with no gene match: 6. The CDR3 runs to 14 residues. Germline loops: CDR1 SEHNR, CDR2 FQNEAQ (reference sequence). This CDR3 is CASSFWDYDYEQYF. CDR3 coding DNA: TGTGCCAGCAGCTTCTGGGACTACGATTACGAGCAGTACTTC.